The 7 T cell receptor beta chains below come from one sample, sequenced in a study of OX40 agonist ivuxolimab in advanced cancers. The table came from immunoSEQ multiplex PCR; TCRdb's copy has only in-frame clones and leaves some out. The sample lists approximately 80,000 clones, about 90% seen once, with almost 8.5% in the top ten. The specimen comprised CD4+ or CD8+ T cells sorted from blood, sampled in a trial of the OX40 agonist ivuxolimab. The receptors were sampled from an adult with an advanced solid tumor such as melanoma, head and neck, liver or kidney cancer.

The rearrangement links TRBV11-2 to TRBJ2-1; D is uncertain. Trimming stripped 7 bases from V and 8 bases from J, with 12 bases between. Germline CDR1 reads SGHAT; CDR2 reads FQNNGV. The CDR3 consists of 12 residues. For the CDR3, the DNA is TGTGCCAGCAACCGAGGTGCGGATGAGCAGTTCTTC. Amino acid sequence: CASNRGADEQFF.

The gene calls are TRBV6-5 and TRBJ2-2, with TRBD1 identical over 8 bases. Germline values: CDR1 MNHEY, CDR2 SVGAGI. The CDR3 consists of 15 residues. Trimming removed 6 bases from V and 13 bases from J; junction bases left unmatched: 16. CDR3 sequence: CASRSRHSTGVGLFF. The CDR3 DNA reads TGTGCCAGCAGGTCACGGCACTCGACAGGGGTTGGGCTGTTTTTT.

The rearrangement links TRBV25-1 to TRBJ2-5; 7 bases agree with TRBD1. This CDR3 comprises 15 residues. In germline, CDR1 is MGHDK, CDR2 SYGVNS. The J segment lost 2 bases and the V segment lost 3 bases, leaving 6 bases of the junction unmatched. The CDR3 DNA follows: TGTGCCAGCAGTGACTCGCGACAGGGACAAGAGACCCAGTACTTC. It is translated as CASSDSRQGQETQYF. The full variable domain, completed using reference TRBV25-1 and TRBJ2-5, is EADIYQTPRYLVIGTGKKITLECSQTMGHDKMYWYQQDPGMELHLIHYSYGVNSTEKGDLSSESTVSRIRTEHFPLTLESARPSHTSQYLCASSDSRQGQETQYFGPGTRLLVL.

The chain joins TRBV6-5 to TRBJ2-5; no firm D call. Trimming pared 2 bases from V and 5 bases from J, leaving 12 bases between. Germline values: CDR1 MNHEY, CDR2 SVGAGI. The CDR3 runs to 14 residues. The CDR3 here is CASSYERLGETQYF. CDR3 in DNA: TGTGCCAGCAGTTACGAAAGGTTGGGCGAGACCCAGTACTTC.

The count of this clone is one. The chain links TRBV19 to TRBJ2-1, with D unresolved. Per germline, CDR1 LNHDA and CDR2 SQIVND (reference sequence). There are 13 residues in the CDR3. The V end lost 4 bases, the J end lost 2 bases, and 6 bases lay between the germline ends. CDR3 sequence reads: CASSTYTYNEQFF. The CDR3 DNA follows: TGTGCCAGTAGTACGTACACCTACAATGAGCAGTTCTTC. The entire variable domain, with the rest obtained from reference TRBV19 and TRBJ2-1, is as follows: DGGITQSPKYLFRKEGQNVTLSCEQNLNHDAMYWYRQDPGQGLRLIYYSQIVNDFQKGDIAEGYSVSREKKESFPLTVTSAQKNPTAFYLCASSTYTYNEQFFGPGTRLTVL.

This clone was detected once. The rearrangement uses TRBV7-9 and TRBJ2-3; D gene uncertain. The CDR3 length is 16 residues. CDR1 and CDR2 from the germline V gene are SEHNR and FQNEAQ (reference sequence). The V gene lost 6 bases and the J gene lost 0 bases, with 16 bases spanning the gap. CDR3 residues: CASSPRLGLSTDTQYF. CDR3 bases: TGTGCCAGCAGTCCGAGACTGGGCCTTAGCACAGATACGCAGTATTTT.

The chain uses TRBV27 and TRBJ2-5; D might be TRBD2 (6 bases). Germline CDR1 is MNHEY and CDR2 is SMNVEV (reference sequence). V gave up 5 bases and J gave up 3 bases, with 16 bases separating them. This CDR3 comprises 15 residues. The CDR3 nucleotides are TGTGCCAGCAGTCCTTGGGGGGAGACTAAAGAGACCCAGTACTTC. Amino acids: CASSPWGETKETQYF.